The 29 T cell receptor beta chains reported below all come from one sample, sequenced in a study of T cell responses to AZD1222 COVID-19 vaccine. Using immunoSEQ multiplex PCR, the repertoire was profiled, and TCRdb retains in-frame clones only, with some absent. Among 150,000 to 200,000 clones listed, around 94% were seen once. The specimen comprised peripheral blood, sampled on day 0 of AZD1222 vaccination. Receptor source: an adult in good health.

The chain employs TRBV9 and TRBJ1-2; D uncertain. Per the germline V gene, CDR1 is SGDLS and CDR2 is YYNGEE. The CDR3 is made up of 15 amino acids. The V and J ends lost 1 base and 8 bases respectively, with 18 bases between them. CDR3 sequence reads: CASSVSPEGVGGYTF. The CDR3 DNA reads TGTGCCAGCAGCGTATCCCCCGAGGGAGTGGGGGGCTACACCTTC.

This chain uses TRBV6-5 with TRBJ1-6; D is possibly TRBD1 (5 bases). Germline V lookup: CDR1 MNHEY, CDR2 SVGAGI. CDR3 size: 13 residues. Between the trimmed V and J ends, which lost 11 bases and 9 bases, there was a span of 17 bases. The CDR3 sequence: CAGRDFMGSPLHF. The CDR3 bases are TGTGCCGGCCGGGACTTTATGGGTTCACCCCTCCACTTT.

The chain joins TRBV6-5 to TRBJ1-2, with TRBD1 identical over 7 bases. V was pared by 6 bases and J by 3 bases, with 7 bases of the junction left unmatched. This CDR3 has 14 amino acids. Germline values: CDR1 MNHEY, CDR2 SVGAGI. Here the CDR3 reads CASRKTGIYYGYTF. CDR3 in DNA: TGTGCCAGCAGGAAGACAGGGATCTACTATGGCTACACCTTC.

The rearrangement joins TRBV19 to TRBJ1-1; D possibly corresponds to TRBD1 (6 bases). The germline V gene has CDR1 LNHDA and CDR2 SQIVND (reference sequence). The germline V and J ends were trimmed by 6 bases and 1 base, with 18 bases remaining between them. This CDR3 contains 16 residues. The DNA of the CDR3 is TGTGCCAGTAGCCTCAGGGGAATCTTAGGGAACACTGAAGCTTTCTTT. The encoded protein is CASSLRGILGNTEAFF.

This clone was counted a single time. The V gene is TRBV28, the J gene TRBJ2-7, with 7 bases lining up with TRBD1. V was pared by 6 bases and J by 1 base, with 6 bases of the junction left unmatched. Germline values: CDR1 MDHEN, CDR2 SYDVKM. The CDR3 has 14 amino acids. The CDR3 reads CASSWGTASYEQYV. The DNA of the CDR3 is TGTGCCAGCAGCTGGGGGACAGCATCCTACGAGCAGTACGTC.

A single count supports this clone. The chain carries TRBV27 and TRBJ1-4, with D unresolved. The CDR3 totals 14 residues. V lost 8 bases and J 0 bases, leaving 10 bases between the germline ends. CDR1 is MNHEY and CDR2 is SMNVEV in the germline V gene (reference sequence). The DNA of the CDR3 is TGTGCCAGCCAAGGAGCCTCAACTAATGAAAAACTGTTTTTT. This translates into CASQGASTNEKLFF.

The chain recombines TRBV27 with TRBJ2-7, with a tentative D call TRBD2 (5 bases). Germline V CDR1 and CDR2: MNHEY, SMNVEV (reference sequence). The CDR3 covers 14 residues. The V and J ends lost 2 bases and 1 base respectively, with 9 bases between them. The CDR3 bases are TGTGCCAGCAGTTTAAGAGGGAATTCCTACGAGCAGTACGTC. This gives the protein CASSLRGNSYEQYV.

V is TRBV15 and J is TRBJ1-4, with TRBD1 matching 10 bases. J gave up 11 bases and V 0 bases, and 12 bases lay outside the gene matches. The CDR3 contains 17 residues. CDR1 and CDR2 from the germline V gene are LNHNV and YYDKDF (reference sequence). In DNA, the CDR3 is TGTGCCACCAGCAGAGATAAACCCGGGACAGGGGAATTCAAACTGTTTTTT. It yields the protein CATSRDKPGTGEFKLFF.

The V and J genes are TRBV28 and TRBJ1-2, with no clear D. Germline V gives CDR1 MDHEN, CDR2 SYDVKM. Trimming took 6 bases from V and 5 from J, leaving 25 bases between them. There are 17 residues in the CDR3. CDR3 DNA: TGTGCCAGCAGACCAACAGCTATAACACCTTTCCGTTATGGCTACACCTTC. Its protein is CASRPTAITPFRYGYTF.

The sample holds one count of this clone. The chain combines TRBV19 with TRBJ2-3, with 9 bases lining up with TRBD2. Germline lookup yields CDR1 LNHDA and CDR2 SQIVND (reference sequence). The junction had 12 bases not matched to a gene; V was cut back by 9 bases and J by 2 bases. This CDR3 has 16 residues. The CDR3 region is CASQGRGTSFTDTQYF. In DNA form, the CDR3 reads TGTGCCAGCCAGGGTCGTGGGACTAGCTTCACAGATACGCAGTATTTT.

This chain uses TRBV7-2 with TRBJ2-7; D uncertain. This CDR3 has 14 residues. Germline values: CDR1 SGHTA, CDR2 FQGNSA. V dropped 1 base and J dropped 6 bases, with 13 bases sitting between them. The CDR3 is CASSLGTTLAEQYF. CDR3 in DNA: TGTGCCAGCAGCTTAGGGACGACCTTAGCCGAGCAGTACTTC.

This chain joins TRBV29-1 and TRBJ1-2; D perhaps matches TRBD1 (5 bases). The germline V gene has CDR1 SQVTM and CDR2 ANQGSEA. CDR3 length: 13 residues. Trimming cost V 7 bases and J 4 bases, with 16 bases left between them. The CDR3 nucleotides read TGCAGCGCCGGGGGTCCAGTAGGCTATGGCTACACCTTC. Protein product: CSAGGPVGYGYTF.

The rearrangement joins TRBV19 to TRBJ1-1; D unclear. Germline CDR1 is LNHDA and CDR2 is SQIVND (reference sequence). Trimming shortened V by 6 bases and J by 0 bases, and 8 bases separated the two germline ends. CDR3 length equals 13 residues. The CDR3 DNA is TGTGCCAGTAGAGTGGGAGTGAACACTGAAGCTTTCTTT. It is translated as CASRVGVNTEAFF.

V gene TRBV28 combines with J gene TRBJ2-2, with D hard to call. In germline, CDR1 is MDHEN, CDR2 SYDVKM. Trimming pared 2 bases from V and 5 bases from J, leaving 3 bases between. CDR3 size: 12 residues. The CDR3 sequence: CASSLRTGELFF. The CDR3 nucleotides are TGTGCCAGCAGTTTAAGGACCGGGGAGCTGTTTTTT.

CDR3 loop: CASSLNANTIYF. The CDR3 DNA reads TGTGCCAGCAGCTTAAACGCAAACACCATATATTTT. The J gene is TRBJ1-3, the V gene TRBV7-9; the D is unclear. Germline V CDR1 and CDR2: SEHNR, FQNEAQ (reference sequence). The CDR3 has 12 residues. The germline V and J ends were trimmed by 2 bases and 6 bases, with 5 bases remaining between them.

The chain joins TRBV29-1 to TRBJ2-5, with TRBD2 matching over 7 bases. CDR3 size: 15 residues. The J segment lost 1 base and the V segment lost 4 bases, leaving 9 bases of the junction unmatched. CDR1 and CDR2 from the germline V gene are SQVTM and ANQGSEA. The chain's CDR3 is CSVGVGAGFQETQYF. The CDR3 DNA reads as TGCAGCGTTGGGGTGGGAGCGGGGTTCCAAGAGACCCAGTACTTC. Combining the CDR3 with reference TRBV29-1 and TRBJ2-5 gives the whole variable domain SAVISQKPSRDICQRGTSLTIQCQVDSQVTMMFWYRQQPGQSLTLIATANQGSEATYESGFVIDKFPISRPNLTFSTLTVSNMSPEDSSIYLCSVGVGAGFQETQYFGPGTRLLVL.

J is TRBJ1-1 and V is TRBV9; tentative D call: TRBD1 (5 bases). The V gene's germline CDR1 is SGDLS and CDR2 YYNGEE. V was shortened by 5 bases and J by 2 bases, with 10 bases between the two germline ends. This CDR3 has 13 amino acids. Here the CDR3 reads CASRGGDNTEAFF. The CDR3 coding sequence is TGTGCCAGCAGAGGAGGGGATAACACTGAAGCTTTCTTT.

The CDR3 DNA reads as TGTGCCAGCAGTTTCCCAGCGGGGGGGTTTCAAGAGACCCAGTACTTC. Its protein product is CASSFPAGGFQETQYF. V is TRBV28 and J is TRBJ2-5, with 10 positions matching TRBD2. J lost 2 bases, V lost 3 bases, and 6 bases had no gene match. The germline V gene encodes CDR1 MDHEN and CDR2 SYDVKM. The CDR3 has 16 residues.

CDR3 sequence reads: CATILDCGYTF. Here the CDR3 DNA reads TGTGCCACCATCTTGGACTGTGGCTACACCTTC. The gene calls are TRBV24-1 and TRBJ1-2; no clear D. There are 11 residues in the CDR3. The V end lost 8 bases, the J end lost 7 bases, and 10 bases lay between the germline ends. The germline V gene encodes CDR1 KGHDR and CDR2 SFDVKD.

The chain couples TRBV18 to TRBJ2-1, with 7 bases fitting TRBD2. Germline loops: CDR1 KGHSH, CDR2 LQKENI. With 2 bases clipped from V and 9 bases from J, the junction kept 16 bases outside the gene matches. CDR3 length: 17 amino acids. The CDR3 DNA reads TGTGCCAGCTCACCATCGATCGGGGGTAGACTAGCTAGTGAGCAGTTCTTC. It is translated as CASSPSIGGRLASEQFF.

The rearrangement links TRBV18 to TRBJ1-1; D unresolved. Germline CDR1 and CDR2: KGHSH and LQKENI. V gave up 6 bases and J gave up 0 bases, with 8 bases separating them. This CDR3 has 13 amino acids. The CDR3 is CASSREMNTEAFF. DNA of the CDR3: TGTGCCAGCTCGCGGGAGATGAACACTGAAGCTTTCTTT.

This chain joins TRBV5-8 and TRBJ1-1, with no clear D. Germline V gives CDR1 SGHTS, CDR2 YDEGEE. This CDR3 comprises 14 residues. Trimming removed 1 base from V and 1 base from J, with 8 bases in between. CDR3 region: CASSLPLENTEAFF. The CDR3, as DNA: TGTGCCAGCAGCTTGCCTCTGGAGAACACTGAAGCTTTCTTT. Full variable domain (remainder filled in from reference TRBV5-8 and TRBJ1-1): EAGVTQSPTHLIKTRGQQATLRCSPISGHTSVYWYQQALGLGLQFLLWYDEGEERNRGNFPPRFSGRQFPNYSSELNVNALELEDSALYLCASSLPLENTEAFFGQGTRLTVV.

The rearrangement links TRBV9 to TRBJ1-6, with a possible D match to TRBD1 (6 bases). The germline CDR1 and CDR2 sequences are SGDLS and YYNGEE. Trimming shortened V by 4 bases and J by 9 bases, and 23 bases separated the two germline ends. This CDR3 is built from 17 residues. The CDR3, as DNA: TGTGCCAGCAGCCCCGCCCTCATACAGGGTTTAAGTTCACCCCTCCACTTT. Translated: CASSPALIQGLSSPLHF.

V gene TRBV27 combines with J gene TRBJ2-7; D is unclear. The CDR3 extends over 14 amino acids. Trimming stripped 2 bases from V and 4 bases from J, with 12 bases between. The germline V gene encodes CDR1 MNHEY and CDR2 SMNVEV (reference sequence). The CDR3 region has the DNA TGTGCCAGCAGTTTAGGGTTCCGAGCATACGAGCAGTACTTC. Protein product: CASSLGFRAYEQYF.

The J gene is TRBJ1-1, the V gene TRBV11-2, with D hard to call. Germline CDR1 is SGHAT and CDR2 is FQNNGV. The V end lost 2 bases, the J end lost 1 base, and 8 bases lay between the germline ends. The CDR3 is 14 amino acids. This chain's CDR3 is CASSLTGRNTEAFF. Here the CDR3 DNA reads TGTGCCAGCAGCTTAACGGGGAGGAACACTGAAGCTTTCTTT.

This clone was detected only a few times. The chain recombines TRBV6-5 with TRBJ1-5; 7 bases fit TRBD1. The CDR3 consists of 15 residues. Germline CDR1 and CDR2: MNHEY and SVGAGI. The V segment lost 5 bases and the J segment 7 bases; nucleotides outside the gene matches: 11. The CDR3 loop reads CASSLQVQGTQPQHF. The CDR3 coding sequence is TGTGCCAGCAGTCTTCAAGTACAGGGGACACAGCCCCAGCATTTT.

This chain's CDR3 is CASCGNPFSMNTEAFF. Here the CDR3 DNA reads TGTGCCAGCTGCGGGAATCCCTTCTCTATGAACACTGAAGCTTTCTTT. V usage is TRBV5-5 and J usage is TRBJ1-1; D gene uncertain. There are 16 residues in the CDR3. The V gene lost 7 bases and the J gene lost 0 bases, with 19 bases spanning the gap. Germline values: CDR1 SGHKS, CDR2 YYEKEE (reference sequence). Based on the CDR3 plus reference TRBV5-5 and TRBJ1-1, the full variable domain is DAGVTQSPTHLIKTRGQQVTLRCSPISGHKSVSWYQQVLGQGPQFIFQYYEKEERGRGNFPDRFSARQFPNYSSELNVNALLLGDSALYLCASCGNPFSMNTEAFFGQGTRLTVV.

This rearrangement joins TRBV6-6 to TRBJ2-7; D uncertain. This CDR3 contains 11 residues. Per germline, CDR1 MNHNY and CDR2 SVGAGI (reference sequence). Trimming removed 7 bases from V and 4 bases from J, with 8 bases in between. The CDR3 region has the DNA TGTGCCAGCAAAAGTTCGTACGAGCAGTACTTC. This translates into CASKSSYEQYF.

The chain combines TRBV27 with TRBJ1-2; a weak D match, TRBD1 (5 bases). Trimming cost V 0 bases and J 5 bases, with 19 bases left between them. CDR3 length: 17 amino acids. Germline CDR1 and CDR2: MNHEY and SMNVEV (reference sequence). Written as DNA, the CDR3 is TGTGCCAGCAGTTTATCGCCGGCGGGGGGGGGTTTGTATGGCTACACCTTC. This encodes CASSLSPAGGGLYGYTF.